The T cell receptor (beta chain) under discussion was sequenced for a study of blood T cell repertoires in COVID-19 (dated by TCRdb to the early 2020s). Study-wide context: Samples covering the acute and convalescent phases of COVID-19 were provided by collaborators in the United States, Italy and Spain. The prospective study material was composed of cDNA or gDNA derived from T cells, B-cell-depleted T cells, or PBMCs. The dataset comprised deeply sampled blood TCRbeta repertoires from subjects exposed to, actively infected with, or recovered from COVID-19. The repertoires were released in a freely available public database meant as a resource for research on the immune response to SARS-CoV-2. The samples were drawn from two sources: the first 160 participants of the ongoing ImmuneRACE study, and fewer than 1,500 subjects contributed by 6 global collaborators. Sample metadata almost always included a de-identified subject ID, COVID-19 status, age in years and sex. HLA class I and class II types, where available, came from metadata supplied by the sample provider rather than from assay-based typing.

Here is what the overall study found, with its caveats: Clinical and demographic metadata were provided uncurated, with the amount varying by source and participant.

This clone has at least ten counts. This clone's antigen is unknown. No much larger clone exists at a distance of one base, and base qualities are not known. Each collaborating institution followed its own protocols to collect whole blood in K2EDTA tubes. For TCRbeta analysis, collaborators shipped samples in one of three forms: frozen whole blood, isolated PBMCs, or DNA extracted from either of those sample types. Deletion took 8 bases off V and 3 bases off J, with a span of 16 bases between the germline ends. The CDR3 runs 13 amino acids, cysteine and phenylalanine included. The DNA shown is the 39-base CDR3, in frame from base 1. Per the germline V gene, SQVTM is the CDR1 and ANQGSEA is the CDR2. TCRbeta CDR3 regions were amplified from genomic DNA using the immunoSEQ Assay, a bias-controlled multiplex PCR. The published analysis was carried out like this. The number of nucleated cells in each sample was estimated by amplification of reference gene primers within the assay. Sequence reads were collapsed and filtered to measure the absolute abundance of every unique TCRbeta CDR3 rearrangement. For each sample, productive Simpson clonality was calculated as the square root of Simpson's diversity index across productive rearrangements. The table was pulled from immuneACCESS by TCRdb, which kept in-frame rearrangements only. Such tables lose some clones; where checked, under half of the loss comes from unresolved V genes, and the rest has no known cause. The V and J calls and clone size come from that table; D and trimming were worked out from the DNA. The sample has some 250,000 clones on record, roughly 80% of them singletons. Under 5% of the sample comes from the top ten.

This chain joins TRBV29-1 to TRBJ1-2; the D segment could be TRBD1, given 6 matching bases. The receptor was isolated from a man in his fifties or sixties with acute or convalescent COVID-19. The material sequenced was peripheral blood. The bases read TGCAGCTCCACCGGGGGGGCAGACTATGGCTACACCTTC. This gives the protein CSSTGGADYGYTF.